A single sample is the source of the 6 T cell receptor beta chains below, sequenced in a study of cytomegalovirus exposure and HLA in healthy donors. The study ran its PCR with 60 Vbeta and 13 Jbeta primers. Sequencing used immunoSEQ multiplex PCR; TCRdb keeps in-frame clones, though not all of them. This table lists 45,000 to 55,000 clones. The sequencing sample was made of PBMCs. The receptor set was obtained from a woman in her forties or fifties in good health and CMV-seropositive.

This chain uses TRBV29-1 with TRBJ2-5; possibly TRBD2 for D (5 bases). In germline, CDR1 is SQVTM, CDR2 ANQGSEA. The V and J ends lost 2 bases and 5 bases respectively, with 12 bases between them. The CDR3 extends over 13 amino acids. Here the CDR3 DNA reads TGCAGCGTTGAACTGCGTCGGAGGGAGACCCAGTACTTC. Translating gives CSVELRRRETQYF.

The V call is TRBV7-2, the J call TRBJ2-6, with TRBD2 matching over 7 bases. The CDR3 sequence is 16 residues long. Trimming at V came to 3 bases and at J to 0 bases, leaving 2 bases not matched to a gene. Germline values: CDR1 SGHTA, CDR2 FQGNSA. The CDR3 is CASSLSSGSGANVLTF. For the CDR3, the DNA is TGTGCCAGCAGCTTGTCTAGCGGCTCTGGGGCCAACGTCCTGACTTTC.

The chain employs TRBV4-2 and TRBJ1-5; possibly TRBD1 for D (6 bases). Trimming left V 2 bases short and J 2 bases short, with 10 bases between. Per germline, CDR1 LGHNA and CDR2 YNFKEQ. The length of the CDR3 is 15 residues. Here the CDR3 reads CASSQLQGGNQPQHF. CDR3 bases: TGTGCCAGCAGCCAACTACAGGGCGGCAATCAGCCCCAGCATTTT.

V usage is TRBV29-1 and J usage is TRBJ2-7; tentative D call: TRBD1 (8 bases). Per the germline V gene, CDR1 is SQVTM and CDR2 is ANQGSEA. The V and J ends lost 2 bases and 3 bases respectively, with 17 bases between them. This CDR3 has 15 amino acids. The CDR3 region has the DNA TGCAGCGTTGAACGGGGGGACAGGATTGACTACGAGCAGTACTTC. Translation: CSVERGDRIDYEQYF.

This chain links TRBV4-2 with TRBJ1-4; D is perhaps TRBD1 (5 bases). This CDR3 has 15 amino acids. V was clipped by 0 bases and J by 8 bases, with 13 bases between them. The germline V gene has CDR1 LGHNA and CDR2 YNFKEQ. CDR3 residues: CASSQDRQTNEKLFF. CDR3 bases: TGTGCCAGCAGCCAAGATCGACAGACAAACGAAAAACTGTTTTTT.

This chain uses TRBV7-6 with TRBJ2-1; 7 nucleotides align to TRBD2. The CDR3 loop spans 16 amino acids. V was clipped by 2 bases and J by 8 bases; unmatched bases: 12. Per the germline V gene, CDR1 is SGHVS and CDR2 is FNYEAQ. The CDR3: CASSLIAGVYSDEQFF. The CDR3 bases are TGTGCCAGCAGCTTAATCGCGGGAGTTTATTCCGATGAGCAGTTCTTC.